A selection of T cell receptor beta chains follows, all from one sample in a study of blood T cell repertoires in COVID-19. Produced via immunoSEQ multiplex PCR; TCRdb's table is partial and in-frame only. This table holds about 150,000 clones, around 87% found once. The sequencing input was peripheral blood. These receptors originate from an elderly man with acute or convalescent COVID-19. CDR3s include the opening cysteine and the closing phenylalanine or tryptophan. D genes are given only for firm matches. Only some rows state a clone size, as once, few, many or a class for expanded clones.

V gene	D gene	J gene	clone size	CDR3 protein	CDR3 DNA
TRBV6-5	TRBD2	TRBJ2-1	NA	CASRTSGSTYNEQFF	TGTGCCAGCAGAACTAGCGGGAGCACCTACAATGAGCAGTTCTTC
TRBV7-9	NA	TRBJ1-1	NA	CASSLLDSGDPTEAFF	TGTGCCAGCAGCTTATTGGACAGCGGAGACCCCACTGAAGCTTTCTTT
TRBV9	TRBD1	TRBJ2-7	NA	CASSVASDRGYEQYF	TGTGCCAGCAGCGTAGCGTCGGACAGGGGCTACGAGCAGTACTTC
TRBV5-1	NA	TRBJ2-7	NA	CASSLASQRGYEQYF	TGCGCCAGCAGCTTGGCCAGTCAAAGGGGCTACGAGCAGTACTTC
TRBV7-9	TRBD1	TRBJ1-4	NA	CASSSTGAYNEKLFF	TGTGCCAGCAGCTCGACAGGGGCGTATAATGAAAAACTGTTTTTT
TRBV5-5	TRBD2	TRBJ2-2	NA	CASSSAAGGPGTGELFF	TGTGCCAGCAGCTCGGCAGCGGGGGGGCCGGGCACCGGGGAGCTGTTTTTT
TRBV19	NA	TRBJ1-2	NA	CASSLGQGLSNYGYTF	TGTGCCAGTAGTCTAGGGCAGGGGCTGTCTAACTATGGCTACACCTTC
TRBV3-1/TRBV3-2	NA	TRBJ2-2	NA	CASSPSGNTGELFF	TGTGCCAGCAGCCCCTCGGGGAATACCGGGGAGCTGTTTTTT
TRBV27	NA	TRBJ1-1	NA	CASSSRQGWTEAFF	TGTGCCAGCTCATCACGGCAGGGGTGGACTGAAGCTTTCTTT
TRBV5-6	NA	TRBJ2-2	NA	CASSSLGRVGLNTGELFF	TGTGCCAGCAGCTCTTTGGGCCGAGTGGGCCTGAACACCGGGGAGCTGTTTTTT
TRBV6-5	NA	TRBJ1-6	once	CASSRQTNSPLHF	TGTGCCAGCAGTCGACAGACAAATTCACCCCTCCACTTT
TRBV18	NA	TRBJ1-1	few	CASSPYQLNTEAFF	TGTGCCAGCTCACCATATCAGTTGAACACTGAAGCTTTCTTT
TRBV24-1	TRBD2	TRBJ2-3	once	CATGSHKEGGRTHTQYF	TGTGCCACCGGCTCCCACAAAGAAGGCGGGAGGACCCATACGCAGTATTTT
TRBV19	NA	TRBJ1-3	NA	CASWPRGRTGNTIYF	TGTGCCAGTTGGCCCAGGGGAAGGACTGGAAACACCATATATTTT
TRBV23-1	NA	TRBJ1-2	NA	CASTSRDGYTF	TGCGCCAGCACCTCTCGGGATGGCTACACCTTC
TRBV19	TRBD2	TRBJ2-1	medium-sized	CASSIDELAGGYYNEQFF	TGTGCCAGTAGTATAGATGAGCTAGCGGGAGGGTACTACAATGAGCAGTTCTTC
TRBV28	TRBD1	TRBJ2-5	NA	CASRTGQGAPETQYF	TGTGCCAGCAGAACGGGACAGGGGGCGCCGGAGACCCAGTACTTC
TRBV14	NA	TRBJ2-7	NA	CASSPYRGGAYEQYF	TGTGCCAGCAGCCCGTACAGGGGGGGGGCCTACGAGCAGTACTTC
TRBV18	NA	TRBJ1-5	once	CASSTGSNQPQHF	TGTGCCAGCTCCACAGGGAGCAATCAGCCCCAGCATTTT
TRBV9	NA	TRBJ1-2	NA	CASSDGGWTEGYTF	TGTGCCAGCAGCGATGGGGGGTGGACGGAGGGCTACACCTTC
TRBV24-1	TRBD1	TRBJ2-3	NA	CATRGQASTDTQYF	TGTGCCACCAGGGGACAGGCTAGCACAGATACGCAGTATTTT
TRBV25-1	TRBD2	TRBJ2-1	once	CASSVTSGGYNEQFF	TGTGCCAGCAGTGTTACTAGCGGGGGTTACAATGAGCAGTTCTTC
TRBV11-2	NA	TRBJ2-2	NA	CASSLARSSAGTGELFF	TGTGCCAGCAGCTTAGCCCGATCTAGCGCGGGCACCGGGGAGCTGTTTTTT
TRBV11-2	NA	TRBJ1-1	NA	CASSIRQNTEAFF	TGTGCCAGCAGCATAAGACAGAACACTGAAGCTTTCTTT
TRBV19	NA	TRBJ1-4	NA	CASSTLRVYNEKLFF	TGTGCCAGTAGTACCCTCAGGGTTTATAATGAAAAACTGTTTTTT
TRBV5-1	NA	TRBJ2-5	once	CASSLGAGTPDETQYF	TGCGCCAGCAGCTTAGGAGCCGGGACTCCCGACGAGACCCAGTACTTC
TRBV5-6	NA	TRBJ2-2	NA	CASSFTGGRWNTGELFF	TGTGCCAGCAGCTTTACCGGCGGCCGCTGGAACACCGGGGAGCTGTTTTTT
TRBV18	TRBD1	TRBJ2-7	NA	CASSQGQGDLYEQYF	TGTGCCAGCTCACAGGGACAGGGGGATTTATACGAGCAGTACTTC
TRBV5-1	TRBD1	TRBJ2-1	NA	CASSRTGPDNEQFF	TGCGCCAGCAGCAGGACAGGGCCAGACAATGAGCAGTTCTTC
TRBV27	NA	TRBJ2-7	few	CASSMGGRLPAGEQYF	TGTGCCAGCAGTATGGGAGGACGACTACCGGCGGGGGAGCAGTACTTC
TRBV7-9	NA	TRBJ1-6	once	CASSPQVPGVGNSPLHF	TGTGCCAGCAGCCCCCAGGTACCAGGGGTCGGTAATTCACCCCTCCACTTT
TRBV10-3	NA	TRBJ2-4	few	CAISENQAPLAKNIQYF	TGTGCCATCAGTGAGAACCAGGCCCCGTTAGCCAAAAACATTCAGTACTTC
TRBV3-1/TRBV3-2	TRBD2	TRBJ2-1	NA	CASSGERGLAGGHYNEQFF	TGTGCCAGCAGCGGAGAGAGGGGACTAGCGGGGGGGCACTACAATGAGCAGTTCTTC
TRBV11-2	NA	TRBJ1-4	few	CASSLDTGRGNEKLFF	TGTGCCAGCAGCTTAGATACCGGGAGGGGCAATGAAAAACTGTTTTTT
TRBV27	NA	TRBJ1-6	NA	CASSSLPSQQHSALHF	TGTGCCAGCAGTTCCTTACCCTCACAGCAGCATTCAGCCCTCCACTTT
TRBV27	TRBD2	TRBJ2-3	NA	CASRPWGPGLTDTQYF	TGTGCCAGCAGACCCTGGGGCCCGGGACTAACAGATACGCAGTATTTT
TRBV18	NA	TRBJ1-1	once	CASSPLVGAEAFF	TGTGCCAGCTCACCACTTGTGGGCGCTGAAGCTTTCTTT
TRBV7-9	NA	TRBJ1-2	NA	CASSLVVSGGAGDYGYTF	TGTGCCAGCAGCTTAGTAGTCTCCGGGGGGGCCGGCGACTATGGCTACACCTTC
TRBV6-5	TRBD2	TRBJ2-3	once	CASRPTSGSTDTQYF	TGTGCCAGCCGTCCGACTAGCGGCTCCACAGATACGCAGTATTTT
TRBV21-1	NA	TRBJ2-7	NA	CASSKNRAGGHEQYF	TGTGCCAGCAGCAAAAATCGAGCGGGAGGCCACGAGCAGTACTTC
TRBV5-1	TRBD2	TRBJ2-2	NA	CASSPPGLAGGTGELFF	TGCGCCAGCAGCCCCCCAGGGCTAGCGGGTGGCACCGGGGAGCTGTTTTTT
TRBV2	NA	TRBJ1-6	once	CASIPEINNSPLHF	TGTGCCAGCATCCCCGAGATAAATAATTCACCCCTCCACTTT
TRBV18	TRBD2	TRBJ2-7	NA	CASSPMGLAASYEQYF	TGTGCCAGCTCCCCTATGGGACTAGCGGCCAGCTACGAGCAGTACTTC
TRBV30	TRBD1	TRBJ2-7	few	CAWSRDRVYEQYF	TGTGCCTGGAGTCGGGACAGGGTCTACGAGCAGTACTTC
TRBV2	NA	TRBJ2-3	NA	CASSSRGYGQYF	TGTGCCAGCAGCTCGCGCGGCTATGGGCAGTATTTT
TRBV5-1	NA	TRBJ2-5	NA	CASSLVSSRMEGETQYF	TGCGCCAGCAGCTTGGTTTCGAGCCGTATGGAGGGAGAGACCCAGTACTTC
TRBV5-1	NA	TRBJ2-3	NA	CASRTSSTDTQYF	TGCGCCAGCCGGACATCTAGCACAGATACGCAGTATTTT
TRBV3-1/TRBV3-2	NA	TRBJ1-4	NA	CASSQDRDGKLFF	TGTGCCAGCAGCCAAGACAGGGATGGAAAACTGTTTTTT
TRBV3-1/TRBV3-2	NA	TRBJ1-1	NA	CASSQEQGNTEAFF	TGTGCCAGCAGCCAAGAACAGGGGAACACTGAAGCTTTCTTT
TRBV28	TRBD1	TRBJ2-3	NA	CASSRTGSRSTDTQYF	TGTGCCAGCAGCCGGACAGGCTCCCGTAGCACAGATACGCAGTATTTT
TRBV12-3/TRBV12-4	NA	TRBJ2-2	NA	CASSYRDTGELFF	TGTGCCAGCAGCTACAGGGACACCGGGGAGCTGTTTTTT
TRBV4-1	TRBD1	TRBJ1-2	NA	CASSQEPPGTDYGYTF	TGCGCCAGCAGCCAAGAGCCCCCCGGGACAGATTATGGCTACACCTTC
TRBV5-1	TRBD1	TRBJ2-5	NA	CASSTPSFGQGAGETQYF	TGCGCCAGCAGTACCCCGTCGTTTGGACAGGGGGCTGGAGAGACCCAGTACTTC